This entry is about one T cell receptor (beta chain). Its cognate antigen is unknown. The V gene lost 6 bases and the J gene lost 8 bases, with 10 bases spanning the gap. CDR1 and CDR2 from the germline V gene are MDHEN and SYDVKM. The CDR3 spans 11 residues. Unique molecular identifiers were added to individual cDNA molecules. TCRdb processed the 5' RACE reads anew with MiXCR; each CDR3 protein has one entry. The sample carries over 60,000 distinct CDR3 sequences, about an eighth recorded once. The sample originates from a study of early T cells in non-severe SARS-CoV-2 infection. The wider study: Chains stayed unpaired after sequencing of bulk RNA from unsorted whole blood.

Overall study findings and caveats: VDJdb-based matching was biased toward anti-spike CD8 responses and missed private and CD4 specificities.

The clonotype originates from an adult who was a healthcare worker with PCR-confirmed SARS-CoV-2 infection or an uninfected control (not recorded which). The specimen comprised whole blood, sampled at baseline. The rearrangement joins TRBV28 to TRBJ2-5; tentative D call: TRBD1 (6 bases). The CDR3 DNA is TGTGCCAGCAGATTGACAGGAACCCAGTACTTC. This gives the protein CASRLTGTQYF.